These T cell receptor beta chains were read from a single sample in a study of breast tumors, draining lymph nodes, adjacent tissues. From the multiplex PCR reads, TCRdb called clonotypes with MiXCR, one entry per CDR3 protein. The sample consists of approximately 130,000 distinct CDR3 sequences, 21% of them appearing once. Input material: axillary lymph node tissue. The receptors stem from a female donor with breast cancer. Some clones in this sample may be carry-over from other donors' samples. Each CDR3 is given without its conserved first and last residue. Each record gives: CDR3 protein, CDR3 length, V gene, J gene.

CDR3aa: ASSLGSGRYNEQF
len: 13
v_gene: TRBV5-8
j_gene: TRBJ2-1

CDR3aa: ASSGTGTSVSYEQY
len: 14
v_gene: TRBV5-6
j_gene: TRBJ2-7

CDR3aa: AISEFGGFYGYT
len: 12
v_gene: TRBV10-3
j_gene: TRBJ1-2

CDR3aa: SARRTSGTETQY
len: 12
v_gene: TRBV20-1
j_gene: TRBJ2-5

CDR3aa: ASSDWGQQY
len: 9
v_gene: TRBV5-5
j_gene: TRBJ2-7

CDR3aa: SARRGGLSNQPQH
len: 13
v_gene: TRBV20-1
j_gene: TRBJ1-5

CDR3aa: ASSIERGGHYGYT
len: 13
v_gene: TRBV19
j_gene: TRBJ1-2

CDR3aa: ASSVATISGNTIY
len: 13
v_gene: TRBV10-2
j_gene: TRBJ1-3

CDR3aa: SAPLGLAGEIYNEQF
len: 15
v_gene: TRBV20-1
j_gene: TRBJ2-1

CDR3aa: ASSSLTGSYNEQF
len: 13
v_gene: TRBV9
j_gene: TRBJ2-1

CDR3aa: ASSEGGQGVYGYT
len: 13
v_gene: TRBV2
j_gene: TRBJ1-2

CDR3aa: ASSLVASTDTQY
len: 12
v_gene: TRBV11-2
j_gene: TRBJ2-3

CDR3aa: ASSVAPGLFNEQF
len: 13
v_gene: TRBV11-2
j_gene: TRBJ2-1

CDR3aa: ASSPHPGGQGSNQPQH
len: 16
v_gene: TRBV6-1
j_gene: TRBJ1-5

CDR3aa: ASSIESGVNQPQH
len: 13
v_gene: TRBV19
j_gene: TRBJ1-5

CDR3aa: SALPTNTEAF
len: 10
v_gene: TRBV20-1
j_gene: TRBJ1-1

CDR3aa: ASSPTNSPLH
len: 10
v_gene: TRBV7-9
j_gene: TRBJ1-6

CDR3aa: ASSLGEADYGYT
len: 12
v_gene: TRBV7-3
j_gene: TRBJ1-2

CDR3aa: ASSYFAEGSGLYNEQF
len: 16
v_gene: TRBV6-5
j_gene: TRBJ2-1

CDR3aa: ASSAEGLAGVETQY
len: 14
v_gene: TRBV9
j_gene: TRBJ2-5